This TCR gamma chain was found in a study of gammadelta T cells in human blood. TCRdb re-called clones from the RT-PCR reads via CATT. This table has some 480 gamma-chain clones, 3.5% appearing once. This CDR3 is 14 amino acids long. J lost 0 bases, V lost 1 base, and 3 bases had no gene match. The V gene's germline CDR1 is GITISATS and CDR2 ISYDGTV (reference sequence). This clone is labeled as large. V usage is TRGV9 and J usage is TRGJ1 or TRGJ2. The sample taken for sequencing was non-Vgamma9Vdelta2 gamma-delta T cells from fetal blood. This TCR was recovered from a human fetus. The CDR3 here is CALWEVMNYYKKLF. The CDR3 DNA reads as TGTGCCTTGTGGGAGGTTATGAATTATTATAAGAAACTCTTT.